These T cell receptor beta chains were read from a single sample in a study of cytomegalovirus exposure and HLA in healthy donors. Profiling relied on immunoSEQ multiplex PCR, and the TCRdb table lists in-frame clones only, not all of them. The data hold about 95,000 clones, with roughly two thirds observed a single time. The sample consisted of PBMCs. The receptor set was obtained from a woman aged 45-60 years in good health and CMV-seropositive. Both conserved end residues are part of each CDR3. D genes are given only for firm matches. Where a row states a size, it is once, few, many or the class of an expanded clone; other rows omit it.

j_call	v_call	clone_size	d_call	cdr3_nt	cdr3_aa
TRBJ2-1	TRBV11-2	-	-	TGTGCCAGCAGCCCCCGTTCAGGGTCGGCTGAGCAGTTCTTC	CASSPRSGSAEQFF
TRBJ2-3	TRBV7-2	-	-	TGTGCCAGCAGCCCCCAGGGGGGCGGGAGGACAGATACGCAGTATTTT	CASSPQGGGRTDTQYF
TRBJ1-2	TRBV28	-	TRBD1	TGTGCCAGCAGTTTATCGACAGGGAGGAACTATGGCTACACCTTC	CASSLSTGRNYGYTF
TRBJ1-1	TRBV6-5	-	-	TGTGCCAGCAGTTACTCGGCCGGGACTATCAACACTGAAGCTTTCTTT	CASSYSAGTINTEAFF
TRBJ2-3	TRBV15	once	-	TGTGCCACCAGGCGGGAACCCACAGATACGCAGTATTTT	CATRREPTDTQYF
TRBJ2-7	TRBV7-9	few	TRBD2	TGTGCCAGCAGCCAACTAAGAGGACTAGCGGAGGAGCAGTACTTC	CASSQLRGLAEEQYF
TRBJ2-3	TRBV11-3	few	TRBD2	TGTGCCAGCAGCTTCTCGACTAGCGGTGATACGCAGTATTTT	CASSFSTSGDTQYF
TRBJ2-1	TRBV7-3	-	-	TGTGCCAGTAGCTTAATGCCAGCTTCCGGGAATGAGCAGTTCTTC	CASSLMPASGNEQFF
TRBJ1-5	TRBV7-8	-	-	TGTGCCAGCAGTCGGGGGGGTCAGGTTCAGCCCCAGCATTTT	CASSRGGQVQPQHF
TRBJ2-5	TRBV10-3	-	-	TGTGCCATCAGTGAGTTACAGGGAGAGACCCAGTACTTC	CAISELQGETQYF
TRBJ1-6	TRBV6-1	-	TRBD1	TGTGCCAGCAGTGAAGCGGAAGGACAGGGGTGGAATTCACCCCTCCACTTT	CASSEAEGQGWNSPLHF
TRBJ2-3	TRBV9	-	TRBD1	TGTGCCAGCAGCGTAGGGGCGGGACAGGGCCCCCATACGCAGTATTTT	CASSVGAGQGPHTQYF
TRBJ2-1	TRBV28	-	TRBD1	TGTGCCAGCAAAGCGGCCGGGACAGGGGGAAACAATGAGCAGTTCTTC	CASKAAGTGGNNEQFF
TRBJ2-3	TRBV28	-	TRBD2	TGTGCCAGCAGTTTCACCCTACTACCTCAAAATAGCGGGAGCACAGATACGCAGTATTTT	CASSFTLLPQNSGSTDTQYF
TRBJ2-1	TRBV7-9	-	TRBD2	TGTGCCAGCAGCTCCCCCCGGGACTACGGCAATGAGCAGTTCTTC	CASSSPRDYGNEQFF
TRBJ2-3	TRBV2	-	-	TGTGCCAGCGCCACCGGGGGGCGTGATACGCAGTATTTT	CASATGGRDTQYF